This TCR beta chain was recorded in a study of blood T cell repertoires in COVID-19. Study-level information: T cells, B-cell-depleted T cells, or PBMCs provided the cDNA or gDNA that served as material.

Clones were read by immunoSEQ multiplex PCR, and TCRdb kept only the in-frame ones, dropping some. The sample carries roughly 250,000 clones, about 68% recorded once. With 4 bases removed from V and 0 bases from J, the gap between germline ends came to 13 bases. This CDR3 comprises 17 residues. Germline CDR1 LGHDT, CDR2 YNNKEL (reference sequence). The genes are TRBV3-1 (or the pseudogene TRBV3-2) and TRBJ1-6; tentatively, D is TRBD1 (6 bases). The sample was peripheral blood. This TCR came from a woman at least 80 years old with acute or convalescent COVID-19. Written as DNA, the CDR3 is TGTGCCAGCAGCCTACAGGGTTCCAGCTCCTATAATTCACCCCTCCACTTT. Its translation is CASSLQGSSSYNSPLHF.